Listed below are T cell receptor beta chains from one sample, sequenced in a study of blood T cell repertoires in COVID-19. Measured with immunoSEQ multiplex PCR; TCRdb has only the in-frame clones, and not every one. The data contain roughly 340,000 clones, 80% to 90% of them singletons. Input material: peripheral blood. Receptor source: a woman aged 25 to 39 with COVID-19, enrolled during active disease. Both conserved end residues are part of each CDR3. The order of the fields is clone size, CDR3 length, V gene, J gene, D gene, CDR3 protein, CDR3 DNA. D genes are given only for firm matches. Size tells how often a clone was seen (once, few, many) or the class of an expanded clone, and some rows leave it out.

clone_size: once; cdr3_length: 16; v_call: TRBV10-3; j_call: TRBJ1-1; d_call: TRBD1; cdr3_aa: CAISRGQGYLNTEAFF; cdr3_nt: TGTGCCATCAGTCGGGGACAGGGATATTTGAACACTGAAGCTTTCTTT
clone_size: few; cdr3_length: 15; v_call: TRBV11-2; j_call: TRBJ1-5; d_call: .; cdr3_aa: CASGSGTGNNQPQHF; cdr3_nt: TGTGCCAGCGGCAGTGGTACGGGAAACAATCAGCCCCAGCATTTT
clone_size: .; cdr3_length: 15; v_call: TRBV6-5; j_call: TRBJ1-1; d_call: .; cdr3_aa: CASSYRGSGGTEAFF; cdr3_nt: TGTGCCAGCAGTTACAGGGGCAGCGGAGGGACTGAAGCTTTCTTT
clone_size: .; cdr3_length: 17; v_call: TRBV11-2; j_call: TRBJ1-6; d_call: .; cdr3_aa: CASSWRSLLVVDSPLHF; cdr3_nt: TGTGCCAGCAGCTGGAGGTCGCTACTAGTTGTCGATTCACCCCTCCACTTT
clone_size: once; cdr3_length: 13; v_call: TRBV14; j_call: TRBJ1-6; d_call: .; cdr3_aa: CASSQEGSSPLHF; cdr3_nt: TGTGCCAGCAGCCAAGAGGGGAGTTCACCCCTCCACTTT
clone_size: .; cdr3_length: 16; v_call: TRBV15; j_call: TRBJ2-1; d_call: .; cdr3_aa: CATSRDPRVSYNEQFF; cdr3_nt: TGTGCCACCAGCAGAGATCCCAGGGTTTCCTACAATGAGCAGTTCTTC
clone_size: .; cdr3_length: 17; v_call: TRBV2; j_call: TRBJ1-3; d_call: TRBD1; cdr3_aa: CASQGLGQGAAGNTIYF; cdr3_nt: TGTGCCAGCCAGGGACTTGGACAGGGGGCTGCTGGAAACACCATATATTTT
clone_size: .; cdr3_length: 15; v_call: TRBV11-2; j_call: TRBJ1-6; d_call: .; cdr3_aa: CASSSRSSYNSPLHF; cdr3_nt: TGTGCCAGCAGTTCCCGGAGCTCCTATAATTCACCCCTCCACTTT
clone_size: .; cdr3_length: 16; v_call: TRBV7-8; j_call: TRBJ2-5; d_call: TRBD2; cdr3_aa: CASSWGLAGVQETQYF; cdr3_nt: TGTGCCAGCAGCTGGGGACTAGCGGGAGTTCAAGAGACCCAGTACTTC
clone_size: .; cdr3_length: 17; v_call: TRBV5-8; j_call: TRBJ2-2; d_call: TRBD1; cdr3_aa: CASSLWAGGEQTGELFF; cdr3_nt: TGTGCCAGCAGCTTGTGGGCAGGGGGCGAGCAAACCGGGGAGCTGTTTTTT
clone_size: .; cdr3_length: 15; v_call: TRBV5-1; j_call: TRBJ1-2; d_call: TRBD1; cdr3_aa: CASSSAGGSAYGYTF; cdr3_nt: TGCGCCAGCAGCTCCGCAGGGGGCTCCGCCTATGGCTACACCTTC
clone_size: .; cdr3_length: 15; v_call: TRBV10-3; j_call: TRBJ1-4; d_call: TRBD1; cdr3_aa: CAISDSGQGGEKLFF; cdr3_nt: TGTGCCATCAGTGACTCGGGACAGGGAGGTGAAAAACTGTTTTTT
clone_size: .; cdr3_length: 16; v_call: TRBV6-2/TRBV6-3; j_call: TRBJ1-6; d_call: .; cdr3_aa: CASSSIRTVLNSPLHF; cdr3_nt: TGTGCCAGCAGTTCAATCCGGACAGTGTTGAATTCACCCCTCCACTTT
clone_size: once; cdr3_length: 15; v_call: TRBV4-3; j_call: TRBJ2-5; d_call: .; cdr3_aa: CASSQSGGGGETQYF; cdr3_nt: TGCGCCAGCAGCCAATCTGGAGGGGGGGGAGAGACCCAGTACTTC
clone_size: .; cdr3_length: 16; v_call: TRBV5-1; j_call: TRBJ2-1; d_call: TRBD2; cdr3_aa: CASSLAAAGGLDEQFF; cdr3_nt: TGCGCCAGCAGCTTGGCCGCGGCGGGAGGGCTCGATGAGCAGTTCTTC